This T cell receptor beta chain is drawn from a study of blood T cell repertoires in COVID-19. This CDR3 is 16 amino acids long. The V gene's germline CDR1 is SGDLS and CDR2 YYNGEE. The J segment lost 1 base and the V segment lost 0 bases, leaving 6 bases of the junction unmatched. The table came from immunoSEQ multiplex PCR; TCRdb's copy has only in-frame clones and leaves some out. The sample consists of roughly 130,000 clones, less than 90% of them appearing once. Recruitment covered roughly 22 US areas and drew participants whose ages spanned about 18 to 100 years. Specimen: PBMCs or T cells enriched from blood (not recorded which). The J gene is TRBJ1-2, the V gene TRBV9; TRBD1 matches at 7 bases. This receptor was identified in a woman in her fifties or sixties who had recovered from COVID-19. CDR3 sequence reads: CASSVGHPGGNYGYTF. The CDR3 region has the DNA TGTGCCAGCAGCGTAGGGCACCCAGGGGGTAACTATGGCTACACCTTC. Looking up the rest from reference TRBV9 and TRBJ1-2 gives the full variable domain: DSGVTQTPKHLITATGQRVTLRCSPRSGDLSVYWYQQSLDQGLQFLIQYYNGEERAKGNILERFSAQQFPDLHSELNLSSLELGDSALYFCASSVGHPGGNYGYTFGSGTRLTVV.